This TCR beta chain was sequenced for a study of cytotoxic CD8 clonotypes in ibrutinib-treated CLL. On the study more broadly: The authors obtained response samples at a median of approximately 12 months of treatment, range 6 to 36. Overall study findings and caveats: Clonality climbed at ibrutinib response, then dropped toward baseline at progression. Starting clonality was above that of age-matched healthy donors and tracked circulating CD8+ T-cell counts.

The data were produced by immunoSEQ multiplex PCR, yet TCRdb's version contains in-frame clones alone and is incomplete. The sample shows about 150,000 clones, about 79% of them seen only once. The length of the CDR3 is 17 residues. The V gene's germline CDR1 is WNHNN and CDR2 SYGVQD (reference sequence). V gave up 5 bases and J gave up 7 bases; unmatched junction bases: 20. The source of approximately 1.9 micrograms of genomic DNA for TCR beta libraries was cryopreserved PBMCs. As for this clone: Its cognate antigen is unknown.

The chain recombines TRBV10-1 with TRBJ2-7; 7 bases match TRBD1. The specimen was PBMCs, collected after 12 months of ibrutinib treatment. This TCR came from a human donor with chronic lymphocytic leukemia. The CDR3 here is CASSRQGSGLILREQYF. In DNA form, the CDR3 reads TGCGCCAGCAGTCGACAGGGCTCGGGGCTAATACTACGGGAGCAGTACTTC.